This entry features one T cell receptor beta chain sequence. The germline gives CDR1 GTSNPN, CDR2 SVGIG (reference sequence). The V gene end was trimmed by 8 bases and the J gene end by 2 bases; junction bases not matched to a gene: 5. The CDR3 contains 12 residues. It was with random hexamers that about 0.45 to 1 ug RNA was reverse transcribed. Coverage of TCR beta CDR3 amplification by immunoSEQ multiplex PCR extended to 54 Vbeta and 13 Jbeta. TCRdb passed the immunoSEQ multiplex PCR reads through MiXCR, listing each CDR3 protein once. Of approximately 160,000 distinct CDR3 sequences detected, just under 95% appear once; the ten largest clones hold more than 0.11%. This sample was taken from a study of CD8 T cells in Susac syndrome.

Sequenced: CD4+ T cells from PBMCs. This clonotype was sampled from a human donor in good health. The rearrangement uses TRBV30 and TRBJ2-7; 8 bases match TRBD1. CDR3 in DNA: TGTGCCCAAGCAGGGGGCCCCTACGAGCAGTACTTC. It encodes CAQAGGPYEQYF.